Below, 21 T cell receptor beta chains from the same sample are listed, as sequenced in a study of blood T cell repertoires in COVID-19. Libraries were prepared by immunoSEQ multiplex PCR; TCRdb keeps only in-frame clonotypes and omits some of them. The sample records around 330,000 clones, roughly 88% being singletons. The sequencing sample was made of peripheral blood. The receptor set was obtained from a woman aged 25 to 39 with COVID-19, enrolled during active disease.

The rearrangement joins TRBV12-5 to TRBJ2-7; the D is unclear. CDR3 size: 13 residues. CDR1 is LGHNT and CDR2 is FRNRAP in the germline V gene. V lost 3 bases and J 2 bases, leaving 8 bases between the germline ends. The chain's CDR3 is CASGFKPAYEQYV. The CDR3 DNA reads TGTGCTAGTGGTTTTAAACCAGCCTACGAGCAGTACGTC.

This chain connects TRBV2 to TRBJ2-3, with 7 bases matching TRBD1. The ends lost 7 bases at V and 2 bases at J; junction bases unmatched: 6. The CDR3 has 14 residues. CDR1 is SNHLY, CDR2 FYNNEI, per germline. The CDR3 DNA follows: TGTGCCAGCAAACGGGGACAGAACACAGATACGCAGTATTTT. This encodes CASKRGQNTDTQYF.

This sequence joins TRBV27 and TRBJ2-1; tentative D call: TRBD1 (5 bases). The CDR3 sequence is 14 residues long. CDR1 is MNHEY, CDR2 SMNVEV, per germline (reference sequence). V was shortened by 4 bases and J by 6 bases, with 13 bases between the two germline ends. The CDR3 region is CASSSGISGNEQFF. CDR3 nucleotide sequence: TGTGCCAGCAGTTCAGGGATTTCAGGCAATGAGCAGTTCTTC.

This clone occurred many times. The CDR3 DNA reads TGTGCCAGCAGCTTGGGATACGGGACAGACCAGAATGAGCAGTTCTTC. This translates into CASSLGYGTDQNEQFF. This chain joins TRBV7-3 and TRBJ2-1; the match to TRBD1 covers 7 bases. The CDR3 length is 16 residues. The V gene's germline CDR1 is SGHTA and CDR2 FQGTGA. Trimming cost V 3 bases and J 7 bases; bases outside gene matches: 12.

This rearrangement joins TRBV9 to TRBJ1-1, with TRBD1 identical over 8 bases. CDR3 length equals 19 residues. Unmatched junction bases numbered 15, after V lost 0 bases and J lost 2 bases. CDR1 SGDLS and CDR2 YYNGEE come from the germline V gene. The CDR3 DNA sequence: TGTGCCAGCAGCGTAGTATCTCCGAAGTCAGGGGGCCCAAACACTGAAGCTTTCTTT. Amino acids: CASSVVSPKSGGPNTEAFF.

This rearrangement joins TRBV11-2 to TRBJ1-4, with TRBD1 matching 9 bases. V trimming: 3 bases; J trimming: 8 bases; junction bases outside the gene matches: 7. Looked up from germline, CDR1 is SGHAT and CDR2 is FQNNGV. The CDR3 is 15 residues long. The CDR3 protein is CASSFGTGMGEKLFF. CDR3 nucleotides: TGTGCCAGCAGCTTCGGGACAGGGATGGGAGAAAAACTGTTTTTT. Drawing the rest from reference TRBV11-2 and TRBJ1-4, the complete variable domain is EAGVAQSPRYKIIEKRQSVAFWCNPISGHATLYWYQQILGQGPKLLIQFQNNGVVDDSQLPKDRFSAERLKGVDSTLKIQPAKLEDSAVYLCASSFGTGMGEKLFFGSGTQLSVL.

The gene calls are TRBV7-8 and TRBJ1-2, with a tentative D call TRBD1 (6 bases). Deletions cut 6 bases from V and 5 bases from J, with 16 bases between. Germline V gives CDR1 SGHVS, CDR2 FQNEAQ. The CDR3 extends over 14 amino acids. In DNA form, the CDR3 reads TGTGCCAGCAGTTCCAACAGGGCGGTTTATGGCTACACCTTC. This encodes CASSSNRAVYGYTF.

The CDR3: CASSSGQGLDSPLHF. The CDR3 DNA follows: TGTGCCAGCAGCTCAGGACAGGGTTTGGATTCACCCCTCCACTTT. The V call is TRBV7-2, the J call TRBJ1-6; 8 nucleotides line up with TRBD1. The CDR3 runs to 15 residues. Germline V gene lookup returns CDR1 SGHTA and CDR2 FQGNSA. Trimming cost V 4 bases and J 8 bases; bases outside gene matches: 7. Together with reference TRBV7-2 and TRBJ1-6, the CDR3 gives the full variable domain: GAGVSQSPSNKVTEKGKDVELRCDPISGHTALYWYRQSLGQGLEFLIYFQGNSAPDKSGLPSDRFSAERTGGSVSTLTIQRTQQEDSAVYLCASSSGQGLDSPLHFGNGTRLTVT.

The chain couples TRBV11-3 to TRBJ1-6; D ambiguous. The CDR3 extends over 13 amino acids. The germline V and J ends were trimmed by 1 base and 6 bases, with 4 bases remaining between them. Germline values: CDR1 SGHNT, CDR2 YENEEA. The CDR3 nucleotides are TGTGCCAGCAGCTTAGCCCGTAATTCACCCCTCCACTTT. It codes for CASSLARNSPLHF.

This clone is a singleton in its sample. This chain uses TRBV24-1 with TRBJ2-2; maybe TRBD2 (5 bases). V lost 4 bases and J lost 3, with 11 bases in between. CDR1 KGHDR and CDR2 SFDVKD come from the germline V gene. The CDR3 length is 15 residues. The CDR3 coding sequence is TGTGCCACCAGTGAATCTAGCCTCGACACCGGGGAGCTGTTTTTT. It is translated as CATSESSLDTGELFF.

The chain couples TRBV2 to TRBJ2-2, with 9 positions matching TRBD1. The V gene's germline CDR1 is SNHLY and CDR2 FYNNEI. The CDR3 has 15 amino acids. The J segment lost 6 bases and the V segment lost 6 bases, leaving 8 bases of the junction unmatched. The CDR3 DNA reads TGTGCCAGCAGAGCCGGGACAGGGAGGTCCGGGGAGCTGTTTTTT. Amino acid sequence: CASRAGTGRSGELFF.

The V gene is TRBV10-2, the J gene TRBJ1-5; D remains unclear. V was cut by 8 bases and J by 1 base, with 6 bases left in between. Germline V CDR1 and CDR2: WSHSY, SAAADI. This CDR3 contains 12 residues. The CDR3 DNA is TGCGCCAGCCGAGGGAGCAATCAGCCCCAGCATTTT. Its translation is CASRGSNQPQHF.

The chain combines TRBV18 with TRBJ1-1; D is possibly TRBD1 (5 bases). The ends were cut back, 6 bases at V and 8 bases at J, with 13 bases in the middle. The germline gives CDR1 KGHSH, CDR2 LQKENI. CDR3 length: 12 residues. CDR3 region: CASSLTTAEAFF. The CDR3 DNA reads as TGTGCCAGCTCCCTGACGACAGCAGAAGCTTTCTTT.

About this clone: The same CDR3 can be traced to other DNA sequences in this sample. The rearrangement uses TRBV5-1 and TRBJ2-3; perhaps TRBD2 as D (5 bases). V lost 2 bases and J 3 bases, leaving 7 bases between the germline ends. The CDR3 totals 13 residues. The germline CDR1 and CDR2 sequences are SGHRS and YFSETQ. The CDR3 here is CASSFSGTDTQYF. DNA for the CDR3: TGCGCCAGCAGCTTTTCGGGGACAGATACGCAGTATTTT.

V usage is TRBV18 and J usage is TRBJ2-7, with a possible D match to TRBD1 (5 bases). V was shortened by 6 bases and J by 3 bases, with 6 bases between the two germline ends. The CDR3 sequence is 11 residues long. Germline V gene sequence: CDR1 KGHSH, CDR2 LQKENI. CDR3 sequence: CASSQGYEQYF. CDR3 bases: TGTGCCAGCTCGCAGGGCTACGAGCAGTACTTC. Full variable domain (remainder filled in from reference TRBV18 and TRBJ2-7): NAGVMQNPRHLVRRRGQEARLRCSPMKGHSHVYWYRQLPEEGLKFMVYLQKENIIDESGMPKERFSAEFPKEGPSILRIQQVVRGDSAAYFCASSQGYEQYFGPGTRLTVT.

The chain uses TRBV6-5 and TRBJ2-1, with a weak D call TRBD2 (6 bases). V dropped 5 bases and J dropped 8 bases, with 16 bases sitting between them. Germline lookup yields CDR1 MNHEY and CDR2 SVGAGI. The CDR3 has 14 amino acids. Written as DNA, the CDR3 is TGTGCCAGCAGTCCCCCGACTAGGCTCTATGAGCAGTTCTTC. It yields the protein CASSPPTRLYEQFF.

The CDR3 is CATSRDRGPYEQYF. The CDR3, as DNA: TGTGCCACCAGCAGAGATCGCGGTCCCTACGAGCAGTACTTC. The chain joins TRBV15 to TRBJ2-7; D is unresolved. V was shortened by 0 bases and J by 2 bases, with 8 bases between the two germline ends. Germline-derived CDR1 and CDR2 are LNHNV and YYDKDF (reference sequence). The CDR3 sequence is 14 residues long. Filled out from reference TRBV15 and TRBJ2-7, the complete variable domain reads DAMVIQNPRYQVTQFGKPVTLSCSQTLNHNVMYWYQQKSSQAPKLLFHYYDKDFNNEADTPDNFQSRRPNTSFCFLDIRSPGLGDTAMYLCATSRDRGPYEQYFGPGTRLTVT.

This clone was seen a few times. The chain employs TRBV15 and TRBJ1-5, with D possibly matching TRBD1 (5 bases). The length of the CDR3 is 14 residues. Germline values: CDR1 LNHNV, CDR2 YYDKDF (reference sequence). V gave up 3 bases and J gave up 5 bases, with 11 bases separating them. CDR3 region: CATSSQRGYQPQHF. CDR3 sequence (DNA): TGTGCCACCAGCAGTCAAAGGGGATATCAGCCCCAGCATTTT.

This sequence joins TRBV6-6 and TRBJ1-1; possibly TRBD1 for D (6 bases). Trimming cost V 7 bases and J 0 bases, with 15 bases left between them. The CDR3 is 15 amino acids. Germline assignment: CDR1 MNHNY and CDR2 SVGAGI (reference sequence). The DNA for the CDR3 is TGTGCCAGCAACGGCTCGGACAGACTGAACACTGAAGCTTTCTTT. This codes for CASNGSDRLNTEAFF.

Here the CDR3 DNA reads TGTGCCACCAGCAGACAGGGGTCCTACTATGGCTACACCTTC. Its translation is CATSRQGSYYGYTF. This chain connects TRBV15 to TRBJ1-2; perhaps TRBD1 as D (6 bases). The germline V gene has CDR1 LNHNV and CDR2 YYDKDF (reference sequence). This CDR3 comprises 14 residues. V lost 2 bases and J 3 bases, leaving 10 bases between the germline ends. Filled out from reference TRBV15 and TRBJ1-2, the complete variable domain reads DAMVIQNPRYQVTQFGKPVTLSCSQTLNHNVMYWYQQKSSQAPKLLFHYYDKDFNNEADTPDNFQSRRPNTSFCFLDIRSPGLGDTAMYLCATSRQGSYYGYTFGSGTRLTVV.

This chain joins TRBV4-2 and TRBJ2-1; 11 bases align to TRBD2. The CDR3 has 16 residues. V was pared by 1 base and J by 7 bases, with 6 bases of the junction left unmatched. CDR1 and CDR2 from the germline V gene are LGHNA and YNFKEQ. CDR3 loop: CASSQALAGGKNEQFF. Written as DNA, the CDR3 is TGTGCCAGCAGCCAAGCTTTAGCGGGGGGGAAAAATGAGCAGTTCTTC.